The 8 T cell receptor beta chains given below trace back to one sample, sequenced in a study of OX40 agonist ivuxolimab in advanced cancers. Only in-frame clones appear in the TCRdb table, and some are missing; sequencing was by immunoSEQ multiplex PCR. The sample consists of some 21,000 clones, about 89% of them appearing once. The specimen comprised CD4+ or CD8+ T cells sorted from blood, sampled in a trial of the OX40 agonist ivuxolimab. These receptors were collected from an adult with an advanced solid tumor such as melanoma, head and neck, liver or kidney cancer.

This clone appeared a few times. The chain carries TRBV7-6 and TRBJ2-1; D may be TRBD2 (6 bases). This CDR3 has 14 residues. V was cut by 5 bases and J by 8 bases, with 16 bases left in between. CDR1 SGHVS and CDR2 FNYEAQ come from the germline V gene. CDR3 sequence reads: CASSPGTPGDEQFF. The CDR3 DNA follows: TGTGCCAGCAGCCCCGGGACTCCCGGCGATGAGCAGTTCTTC. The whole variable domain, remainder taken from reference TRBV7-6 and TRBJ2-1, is GAGVSQSPRYKVTKRGQDVALRCDPISGHVSLYWYRQALGQGPEFLTYFNYEAQQDKSGLPNDRFSAERPEGSISTLTIQRTEQRDSAMYRCASSPGTPGDEQFFGPGTRLTVL.

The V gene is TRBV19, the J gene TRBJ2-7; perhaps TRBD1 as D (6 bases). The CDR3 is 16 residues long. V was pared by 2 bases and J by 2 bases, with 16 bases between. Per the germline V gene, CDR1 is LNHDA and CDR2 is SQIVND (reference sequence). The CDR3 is CASSIQGSLAPYEQYF. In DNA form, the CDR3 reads TGTGCCAGTAGTATACAGGGGAGTTTAGCCCCCTACGAGCAGTACTTC.

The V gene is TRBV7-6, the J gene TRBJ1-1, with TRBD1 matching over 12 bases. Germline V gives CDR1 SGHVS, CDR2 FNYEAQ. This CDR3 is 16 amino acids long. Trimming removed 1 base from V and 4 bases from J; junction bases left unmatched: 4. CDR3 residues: CASSLEGQGASTEAFF. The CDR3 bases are TGTGCCAGCAGCTTAGAGGGACAGGGGGCAAGCACTGAAGCTTTCTTT.

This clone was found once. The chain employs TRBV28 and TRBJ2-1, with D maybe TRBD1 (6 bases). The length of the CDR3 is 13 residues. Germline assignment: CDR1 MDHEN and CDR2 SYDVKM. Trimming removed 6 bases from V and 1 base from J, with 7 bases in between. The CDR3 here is CASRRGSYNEQFF. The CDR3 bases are TGTGCCAGCAGGAGGGGGTCCTACAATGAGCAGTTCTTC.

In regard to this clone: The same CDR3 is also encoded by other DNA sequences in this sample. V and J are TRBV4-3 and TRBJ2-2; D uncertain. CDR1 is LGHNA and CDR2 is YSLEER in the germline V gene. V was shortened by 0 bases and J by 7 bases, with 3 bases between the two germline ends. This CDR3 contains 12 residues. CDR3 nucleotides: TGCGCCAGCAGCCAAGATGGCGGGGAGCTGTTTTTT. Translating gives CASSQDGGELFF.

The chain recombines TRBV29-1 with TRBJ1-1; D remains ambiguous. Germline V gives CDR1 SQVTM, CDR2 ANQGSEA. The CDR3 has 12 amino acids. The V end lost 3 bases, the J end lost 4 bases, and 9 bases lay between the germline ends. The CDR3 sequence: CSVDPRGTEAFF. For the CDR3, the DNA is TGCAGCGTTGACCCCCGGGGCACTGAAGCTTTCTTT.

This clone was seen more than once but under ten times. CDR3 sequence (DNA): TGCAGCGTTCAAGCGGGAGGCCCCTACAATGAGCAGTTCTTC. Amino acid sequence: CSVQAGGPYNEQFF. The chain combines TRBV29-1 with TRBJ2-1; 9 nucleotides align to TRBD2. This CDR3 is built from 14 residues. V was clipped by 5 bases and J by 2 bases; unmatched bases: 4. Germline V gene sequence: CDR1 SQVTM, CDR2 ANQGSEA.

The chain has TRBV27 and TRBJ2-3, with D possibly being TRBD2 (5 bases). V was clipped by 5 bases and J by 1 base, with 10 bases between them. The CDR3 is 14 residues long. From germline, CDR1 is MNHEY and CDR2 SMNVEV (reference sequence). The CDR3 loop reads CASSEGVRTDTQYF. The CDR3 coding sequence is TGTGCCAGCAGTGAGGGAGTTCGCACAGATACGCAGTATTTT.